This TCR beta chain comes out of a study of blood T cell repertoires in COVID-19. Study-level background: The United States, Italy and Spain were the sources of the acute and convalescent COVID-19 samples. In each case, the material was cDNA or gDNA derived from T cells, B-cell-depleted T cells, or PBMCs.

This clone came up a few times. The CDR3 has 14 residues. V shed 6 bases and J shed 0 bases, with 11 bases lying between them. The V gene's germline CDR1 is MDHEN and CDR2 SYDVKM. In the authors' workflow: Reference gene primer amplification in the assay estimated nucleated cell counts. Some clones are missing from TCRdb's copy, which holds only in-frame ones; the method was immunoSEQ multiplex PCR. Clone size and the V and J calls come from that table; the DNA yielded D and trimming. The table shows under 250,000 clones, with approximately 82% occurring only once. The gene calls are TRBV28 and TRBJ1-1; weak D call: TRBD1 (5 bases). The sequence derives from a man in his fifties with active or convalescent COVID-19. The sequencing sample was made of peripheral blood. The chain's CDR3 is CASRKRQLNTEAFF. The CDR3 DNA is TGTGCCAGCAGAAAGAGACAGTTGAACACTGAAGCTTTCTTT.